A selection of T cell receptor beta chains follows, all from one sample in a study of siplizumab effects on memory and regulatory T cells. Using immunoSEQ multiplex PCR, the repertoire was profiled, and TCRdb retains in-frame clones only, with some absent. Of around 94,000 clones listed, approximately 90% are singletons. The sequenced sample was CD4+ T cells sorted from blood. The source is a human donor in good health. The CDR3 runs from the conserved cysteine through the conserved F or W. The order of the fields is J gene, clone size, D gene, V gene, CDR3 DNA, CDR3 protein. D genes are given only for firm matches. Size is stated for part of the rows, as once, few or many counts, or as a class when the clone is expanded.

TRBJ1-2	.	.	TRBV13	TGTGCCAGCAGCTACTCCGGGGTTTTGAACGCTAACTATGGCTACACCTTC	CASSYSGVLNANYGYTF
TRBJ2-5	.	.	TRBV30	TGTGCCTGGAGTCGAGAAATCCAAGAGACCCAGTACTTC	CAWSREIQETQYF
TRBJ1-1	.	.	TRBV4-1	TGCGCCAGCAGCCTTATACTGCAGAGTGAAGCTTTCTTT	CASSLILQSEAFF
TRBJ2-1	.	TRBD2	TRBV28	TGTGCCAGCAGTCCCTTTTGGCTAGCGGTACACAATGAGCAGTTCTTC	CASSPFWLAVHNEQFF
TRBJ2-1	.	.	TRBV5-1	TGCGCCAGCAGCTTGGTGTTCGGACAGACGGGATCTGAGCAGTTCTTC	CASSLVFGQTGSEQFF
TRBJ2-7	once	TRBD2	TRBV6-6	TGTGCCAGCAGTGGGCCTGGGACTAGCGGGACGTACGAGCAGTACTTC	CASSGPGTSGTYEQYF
TRBJ2-7	.	.	TRBV5-1	TGCGCCAGCAGCCAGCGATGGGGGGACGAGCAGTACTTC	CASSQRWGDEQYF
TRBJ2-7	few	.	TRBV10-1	TGCGCCAGCAGTGAGGACTACGAGCAGTACTTC	CASSEDYEQYF
TRBJ1-5	.	.	TRBV28	TGTGCCAGCGGGGACCGAAAAGATCAGCCCCAGCATTTT	CASGDRKDQPQHF
TRBJ2-7	.	.	TRBV7-2	TGTGCCAGCAGCCCCCGGGGGAGCACTTCACGAACCTACGAGCAGTACTTC	CASSPRGSTSRTYEQYF
TRBJ2-1	.	.	TRBV27	TGTGCCAGCAGGGGGTCTTCCTACAATGAGCAGTTCTTC	CASRGSSYNEQFF
TRBJ2-7	.	TRBD2	TRBV27	TGTGCCAGCAGCTTTTCAATACTGGGGGGGTCGTCCTACGAGCAGTACTTC	CASSFSILGGSSYEQYF
TRBJ1-5	.	TRBD1	TRBV18	TGTGCCAGCTCACTAACTCCCGGGACAGGTCCGGTTCAGCCCCAGCATTTT	CASSLTPGTGPVQPQHF
TRBJ2-7	.	.	TRBV20-1	TGCAGTGTTAAGACTTACGAGCAGTACTTC	CSVKTYEQYF
TRBJ2-2	.	.	TRBV9	TGTGCCAGCAGCGTAGTGGCAGTCGGCGGGGAGCTGTTTTTT	CASSVVAVGGELFF
TRBJ1-5	.	TRBD1	TRBV19	TGTGCCAGTAGTCCGACAGGGAGTAATCAGCCCCAGCATTTT	CASSPTGSNQPQHF
TRBJ1-5	.	.	TRBV28	TGTGCCAGCAGTCGCTCCGGGGGCCCCATGAATCAGCCCCAGCATTTT	CASSRSGGPMNQPQHF
TRBJ2-4	.	TRBD2	TRBV7-9	TGTGCCAGCAGCTTAACAGCGGGAGGGACGGTAAACATTCAGTACTTC	CASSLTAGGTVNIQYF
TRBJ1-5	once	TRBD1	TRBV14	TGTGCCAGCAGCAGACAGGGGGCGGGCAATCAGCCCCAGCATTTT	CASSRQGAGNQPQHF
TRBJ1-3	.	TRBD1	TRBV30	TGTGCCTGGAGTGCCGGGACAGGGACATATTTT	CAWSAGTGTYF
TRBJ1-6	.	.	TRBV7-8	TGTGCCAGCAGCTTAGTTGGGACGATGAATTCACCCCTCCACTTT	CASSLVGTMNSPLHF
TRBJ2-2	.	TRBD1	TRBV5-1	TGCGCCAGCAGCTGGACAGGGGATTCCGGGGAGCTGTTTTTT	CASSWTGDSGELFF
TRBJ2-2	.	TRBD1	TRBV6-1	TGTGCCAGCTGCCGGGACAGGGTGAACACCGGGGAGCTGTTTTTT	CASCRDRVNTGELFF
TRBJ1-3	.	.	TRBV19	TGTGCCAGTAGTACCCCCCTCGGCGGTGGAAACACCATATATTTT	CASSTPLGGGNTIYF
TRBJ2-3	.	TRBD2	TRBV9	TGTGCCAGCAGCGCCCTAGCGGGAGGGAACACAGATACGCAGTATTTT	CASSALAGGNTDTQYF
TRBJ2-3	few	TRBD2	TRBV13	TGTGCCAGCAGCTTAGGCCTGAGGACTAGCGGGACGGCAGATACGCAGTATTTT	CASSLGLRTSGTADTQYF
TRBJ2-3	once	.	TRBV5-1	TGCGCCAGCAGCTTAGGAGGGAATCCTAGCACAGATACGCAGTATTTT	CASSLGGNPSTDTQYF
TRBJ1-1	.	.	TRBV4-1	TGCGTCAGCAGCCAAGCCAGGGGTAGTGAAGCTTTCTTT	CVSSQARGSEAFF
TRBJ2-1	.	TRBD1	TRBV5-1	TGCGCCAGCAGCTTGGGGGACAGGGTATCCAATGAGCAGTTCTTC	CASSLGDRVSNEQFF
TRBJ2-1	.	.	TRBV13	TGTGCCAGCGGACTACGCATCGATGAGCAGTTCTTC	CASGLRIDEQFF
TRBJ2-6	.	.	TRBV11-2	TGTGCCAGCAGGAATCCCTTCGACAGGATTAGCTCTGGGGCCAACGTCCTGACTTTC	CASRNPFDRISSGANVLTF
TRBJ1-5	many	TRBD1	TRBV19	TGTGCCAGCAGGGGGGACCTTGATCGGCCCCAGCATTTT	CASRGDLDRPQHF
TRBJ1-1	.	.	TRBV2	TGTGCCAGCAGTGTTCGCGGGGCAACTGAAGCTTTCTTT	CASSVRGATEAFF
TRBJ2-7	.	TRBD2	TRBV28	TGTGCCAGCAGTCCAGGACTAGCGGGAGGGCCATCGATCTTTTACGAGCAGTACTTC	CASSPGLAGGPSIFYEQYF
TRBJ1-5	few	.	TRBV30	TGTGCCTGGAGTGGTGTGATCGGTGCTCAGCCCCAGCATTTT	CAWSGVIGAQPQHF
TRBJ2-1	.	.	TRBV6-1	TGTGCCAGCAGTGATCCCATCGGGGCTTCAAGCTCCTACAATGAGCAGTTCTTC	CASSDPIGASSSYNEQFF
TRBJ2-5	.	.	TRBV18	TGTGCCAGCTCACCTGGGGCACAAGAGACCCAGTACTTC	CASSPGAQETQYF
TRBJ2-2	.	TRBD1	TRBV15	TGTGCTACAGCACAACCGGGACAGGGAGGCACCGGGGAGCTGTTTTTT	CATAQPGQGGTGELFF
TRBJ1-1	.	.	TRBV4-1	TGCGCCAGCAGAAAACAGGGACTAGGCACTGAAGCTTTCTTT	CASRKQGLGTEAFF
TRBJ2-5	.	.	TRBV2	TGTGCCAGCAGTGAACTTTTTGAGGGAGGCAGCCAAGAGACCCAGTACTTC	CASSELFEGGSQETQYF
TRBJ2-3	.	TRBD2	TRBV12-5	TGTGCTAGTGGTTTTAACTCGGGGGGAAGCACAGATACGCAGTATTTT	CASGFNSGGSTDTQYF
TRBJ2-7	.	.	TRBV30	TGTGCCTGGAGTGTACGGGAGTTATACTCCTACGAGCAGTACTTC	CAWSVRELYSYEQYF
TRBJ2-3	.	.	TRBV11-2	TGTGCCAGCAGCTTAGTACGGGATACGCAGTATTTT	CASSLVRDTQYF
TRBJ2-1	once	TRBD2	TRBV18	TGTGCCAGCTCACCTCAGGGAGGGAATGAGCAGTTCTTC	CASSPQGGNEQFF
TRBJ2-5	.	.	TRBV5-6	TGTGCCAGCAGCTTAATTTTAGGGGCGGTTCGGATCGAGACCCAGTACTTC	CASSLILGAVRIETQYF
TRBJ2-4	.	.	TRBV4-1	TGCGCCAGCAGCCAAGTGGGACCTAGACAGTCAGCCAAAAACATTCAGTACTTC	CASSQVGPRQSAKNIQYF
TRBJ2-7	.	.	TRBV7-2	TGTGCCAGCACTCGAAGATTGGGGTCAAGATCCTACGAGCAGTACTTC	CASTRRLGSRSYEQYF
TRBJ2-2	.	.	TRBV5-1	TGCGCCAGCAGCTTGTCACAGGCCACCGGGGAGCTGTTTTTT	CASSLSQATGELFF
TRBJ2-6	few	TRBD1	TRBV5-1	TGCGCCAGCAGCTCCCGACAGGGCGCAGGGGCCAACGTCCTGACTTTC	CASSSRQGAGANVLTF
TRBJ1-1	.	.	TRBV5-4	TGTGCCAGCAGCGAGTCCCGGGGGGGATCAAACACTGAAGCTTTCTTT	CASSESRGGSNTEAFF
TRBJ1-1	.	.	TRBV5-4	TGTGCCAGCAGTTGGGACCGGGACACTGAAGCTTTCTTT	CASSWDRDTEAFF
TRBJ2-5	.	TRBD1	TRBV7-8	TGTGCCAGCAGCTTAGCGCGGACAGGGGTCGGGACCCAGTACTTC	CASSLARTGVGTQYF